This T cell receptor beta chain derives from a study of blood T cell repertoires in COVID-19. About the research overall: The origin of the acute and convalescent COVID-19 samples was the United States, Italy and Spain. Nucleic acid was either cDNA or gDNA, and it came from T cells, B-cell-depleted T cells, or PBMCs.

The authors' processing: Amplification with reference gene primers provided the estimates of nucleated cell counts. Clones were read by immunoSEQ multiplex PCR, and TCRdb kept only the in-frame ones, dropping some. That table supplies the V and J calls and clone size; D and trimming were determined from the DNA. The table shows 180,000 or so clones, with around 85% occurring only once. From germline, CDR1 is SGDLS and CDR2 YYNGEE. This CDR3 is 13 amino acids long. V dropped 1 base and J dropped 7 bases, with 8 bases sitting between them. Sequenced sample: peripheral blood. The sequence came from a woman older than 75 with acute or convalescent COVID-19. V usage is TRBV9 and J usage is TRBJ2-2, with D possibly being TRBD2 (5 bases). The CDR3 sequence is CASSVLGSGELFF. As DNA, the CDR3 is TGTGCCAGCAGCGTATTAGGGAGCGGGGAGCTGTTTTTT. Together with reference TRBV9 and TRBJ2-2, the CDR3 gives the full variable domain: DSGVTQTPKHLITATGQRVTLRCSPRSGDLSVYWYQQSLDQGLQFLIQYYNGEERAKGNILERFSAQQFPDLHSELNLSSLELGDSALYFCASSVLGSGELFFGEGSRLTVL.